This entry is about one T cell receptor (beta chain). Seattle patient enrollment occurred during active infection, with longitudinal follow-up thereafter. Germline V gives CDR1 MNHEY, CDR2 SMNVEV (reference sequence). The CDR3 totals 16 residues. Losses at the gene ends were 5 bases for V and 0 bases for J; bases not matched to a gene: 5. This entry comes from a study of blood T cell repertoires in COVID-19. Study-wide background: The United States, Italy and Spain were the sources of the acute and convalescent COVID-19 samples. The cDNA or gDNA used as material had been derived from T cells, B-cell-depleted T cells, or PBMCs.

Under the authors' procedure: Nucleated cell counts were estimated from reference gene primer amplification. Some clones are missing from TCRdb's copy, which holds only in-frame ones; the method was immunoSEQ multiplex PCR. Clone size and the V and J calls come from that table; the DNA yielded D and trimming. The data show roughly 200,000 clones, more than 75% seen once. This chain joins TRBV27 and TRBJ2-3; 10 bases are shared with TRBD2. The clonotype originates from an older person with COVID-19, enrolled during active disease. Input material: peripheral blood. CDR3 nucleotides: TGTGCCAGCAGTCCCGGACTAGCGGCTAGCACAGATACGCAGTATTTT. Protein sequence: CASSPGLAASTDTQYF.